This T cell receptor beta chain is from a study of T cell changes during pregnancy in multiple sclerosis. CDR3 length equals 14 residues. The ends were cut back, 7 bases at V and 3 bases at J, with 12 bases in the middle. CDR1 is MNHGY, CDR2 SVAAGI, per germline. Profiling relied on immunoSEQ multiplex PCR, and the TCRdb table lists in-frame clones only, not all of them. The data contain about 57,000 clones, 90% of them singletons. The sequence came from a female donor in good health, enrolled as a control in a pregnancy study. This chain connects TRBV6-9 to TRBJ1-4; tentative D call: TRBD1 (5 bases). Specimen: peripheral blood, collected in the first trimester of pregnancy. The CDR3 DNA reads as TGTGCCAGCAAGGGGCGCAGAGCTAATGAAAAACTGTTTTTT. As protein: CASKGRRANEKLFF.